The rows below give T cell receptor beta chains drawn from one sample of a study of T cell repertoires in cytomegalovirus infection. TCRdb re-called the reads through MiXCR, storing one row per CDR3 protein. In the table there are more than 150,000 distinct CDR3 sequences, 28% of which are singletons. What was sequenced was PBMCs. The origin of the receptors is a human donor in good health (CMV status not recorded). Some clones in this sample may be carry-over from other donors' samples. Both conserved end residues are trimmed from each CDR3. D genes are given only for firm matches.

j_call: TRBJ2-1
d_call: -
cdr3_length: 13
v_call: TRBV6-1
cdr3_aa: ASIKRTGALNEQF

j_call: TRBJ2-7
d_call: -
cdr3_length: 13
v_call: TRBV6-2/TRBV6-3
cdr3_aa: ASSSRGGWTYEQY

j_call: TRBJ2-1
d_call: -
cdr3_length: 12
v_call: TRBV7-2
cdr3_aa: ASTQAGQYNEQF

j_call: TRBJ1-2
d_call: -
cdr3_length: 11
v_call: TRBV5-4
cdr3_aa: ASSSPGVEGYT

j_call: TRBJ1-1
d_call: -
cdr3_length: 11
v_call: TRBV7-2
cdr3_aa: ASSFTAFTEAF

j_call: TRBJ1-2
d_call: TRBD1
cdr3_length: 13
v_call: TRBV20-1
cdr3_aa: SAMTGRGSQNGYT

j_call: TRBJ2-3
d_call: -
cdr3_length: 9
v_call: TRBV2
cdr3_aa: ARTPADTQY

j_call: TRBJ1-5
d_call: -
cdr3_length: 12
v_call: TRBV6-5
cdr3_aa: ASTGGPGDQPQH

j_call: TRBJ2-7
d_call: -
cdr3_length: 13
v_call: TRBV7-3
cdr3_aa: ASSFYSGASYEQY

j_call: TRBJ1-5
d_call: -
cdr3_length: 11
v_call: TRBV4-3
cdr3_aa: ASSQEMDQPQH

j_call: TRBJ1-2
d_call: -
cdr3_length: 12
v_call: TRBV6-5
cdr3_aa: ASSYLDRRGGYT

j_call: TRBJ1-1
d_call: -
cdr3_length: 11
v_call: TRBV29-1
cdr3_aa: SVRGALGTEAF

j_call: TRBJ2-7
d_call: -
cdr3_length: 12
v_call: TRBV25-1
cdr3_aa: ASSEYSTPGEQY

j_call: TRBJ2-7
d_call: -
cdr3_length: 12
v_call: TRBV7-8
cdr3_aa: ASGLTGSSYEQY

j_call: TRBJ1-3
d_call: -
cdr3_length: 12
v_call: TRBV20-1
cdr3_aa: SAIDRPPGNTIY

j_call: TRBJ2-7
d_call: TRBD2
cdr3_length: 13
v_call: TRBV2
cdr3_aa: ASFRLAGEVYEQY

j_call: TRBJ1-5
d_call: -
cdr3_length: 13
v_call: TRBV6-2/TRBV6-3
cdr3_aa: ASSSGDSGNQPQH

j_call: TRBJ1-2
d_call: -
cdr3_length: 10
v_call: TRBV29-1
cdr3_aa: SVEDSNYGYT

j_call: TRBJ2-7
d_call: -
cdr3_length: 11
v_call: TRBV13
cdr3_aa: ASSPRGAGEQY

j_call: TRBJ1-1
d_call: -
cdr3_length: 12
v_call: TRBV7-9
cdr3_aa: ASSSLRGNTEAF

j_call: TRBJ1-5
d_call: -
cdr3_length: 13
v_call: TRBV19
cdr3_aa: ASSPRTDLNQPQH

j_call: TRBJ1-1
d_call: TRBD1
cdr3_length: 11
v_call: TRBV11-3
cdr3_aa: ASSQGGRTEAF

j_call: TRBJ1-1
d_call: TRBD1
cdr3_length: 13
v_call: TRBV19
cdr3_aa: ASSIVGTGGTEAF

j_call: TRBJ2-5
d_call: -
cdr3_length: 11
v_call: TRBV29-1
cdr3_aa: SVVRSSGETQY